This TCR beta chain was captured in a study of OX40 agonist ivuxolimab in advanced cancers. Study overall: Having had anti-PD-1, anti-PD-L1 or anti-CTLA-4 therapy before was allowed, and over 35% had some.

The V gene lost 0 bases and the J gene lost 0 bases, with 17 bases spanning the gap. The germline CDR1 and CDR2 sequences are LGHNA and YSLEER. The CDR3 is made up of 19 amino acids. The data were produced by immunoSEQ multiplex PCR, yet TCRdb's version contains in-frame clones alone and is incomplete. The table records over 80,000 clones, 80% to 90% of them present only once. Sampling times: baseline, cycle 4 day 1, cycle 7 day 1. This chain connects TRBV4-3 to TRBJ2-2; D ambiguous. The sequence derives from an adult with an advanced solid tumor such as melanoma, head and neck, liver or kidney cancer. Sample: CD4+ or CD8+ T cells sorted from blood, taken in a trial of the OX40 agonist ivuxolimab. The chain's CDR3 is CASSQEVPHPDSNTGELFF. The CDR3 nucleotides are TGCGCCAGCAGCCAAGAGGTCCCTCACCCCGACTCGAACACCGGGGAGCTGTTTTTT.